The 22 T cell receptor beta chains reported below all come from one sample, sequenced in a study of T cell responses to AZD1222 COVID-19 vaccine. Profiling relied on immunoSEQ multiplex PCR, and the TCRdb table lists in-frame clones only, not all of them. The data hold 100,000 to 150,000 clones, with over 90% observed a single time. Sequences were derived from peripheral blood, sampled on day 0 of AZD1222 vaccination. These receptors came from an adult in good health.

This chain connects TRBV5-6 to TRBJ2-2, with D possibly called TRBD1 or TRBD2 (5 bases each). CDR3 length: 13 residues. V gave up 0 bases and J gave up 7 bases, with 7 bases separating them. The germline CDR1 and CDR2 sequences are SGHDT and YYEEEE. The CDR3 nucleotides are TGTGCCAGCAGCTTGGCTGGGGGCGGGGAGCTGTTTTTT. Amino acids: CASSLAGGGELFF.

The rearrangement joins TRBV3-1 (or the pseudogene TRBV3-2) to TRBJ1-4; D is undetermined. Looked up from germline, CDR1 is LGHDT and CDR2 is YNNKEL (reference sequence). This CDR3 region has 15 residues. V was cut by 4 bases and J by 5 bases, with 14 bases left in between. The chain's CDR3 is CASSPPGRLNEKLFF. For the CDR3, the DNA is TGTGCCAGCAGCCCTCCGGGCAGGTTGAATGAAAAACTGTTTTTT.

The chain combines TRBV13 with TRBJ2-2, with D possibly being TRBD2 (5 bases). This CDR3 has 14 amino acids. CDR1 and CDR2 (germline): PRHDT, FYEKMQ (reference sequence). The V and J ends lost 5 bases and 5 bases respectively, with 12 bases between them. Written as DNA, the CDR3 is TGTGCCAGCAGCGCCACGGGATTGACCGGGGAGCTGTTTTTT. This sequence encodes CASSATGLTGELFF.

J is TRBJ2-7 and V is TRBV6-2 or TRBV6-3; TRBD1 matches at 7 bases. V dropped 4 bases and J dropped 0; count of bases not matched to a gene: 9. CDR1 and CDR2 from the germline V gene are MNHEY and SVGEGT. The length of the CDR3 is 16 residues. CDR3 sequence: CASSSYKGTVSYEQYF. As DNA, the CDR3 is TGTGCCAGCAGTTCCTACAAGGGGACAGTCTCCTACGAGCAGTACTTC.

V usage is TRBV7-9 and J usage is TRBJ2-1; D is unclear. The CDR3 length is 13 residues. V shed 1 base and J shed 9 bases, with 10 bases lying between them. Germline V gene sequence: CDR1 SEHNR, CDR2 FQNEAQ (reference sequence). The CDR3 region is CASSLVAFGEQFF. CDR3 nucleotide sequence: TGTGCCAGCAGCTTAGTGGCGTTCGGTGAGCAGTTCTTC.

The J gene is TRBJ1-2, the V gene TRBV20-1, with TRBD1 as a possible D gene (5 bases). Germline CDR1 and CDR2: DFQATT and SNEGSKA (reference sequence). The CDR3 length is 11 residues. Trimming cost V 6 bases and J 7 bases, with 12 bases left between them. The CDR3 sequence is CSAKGLGGYTF. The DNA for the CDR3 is TGCAGTGCCAAGGGGTTGGGTGGCTACACCTTC.

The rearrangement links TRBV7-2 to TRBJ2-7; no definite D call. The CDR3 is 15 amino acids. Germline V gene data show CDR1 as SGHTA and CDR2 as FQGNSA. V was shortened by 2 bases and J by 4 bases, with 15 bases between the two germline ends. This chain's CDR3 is CASSLSRQTEYEQYF. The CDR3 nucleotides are TGTGCCAGCAGCTTATCACGACAAACAGAATACGAGCAGTACTTC.

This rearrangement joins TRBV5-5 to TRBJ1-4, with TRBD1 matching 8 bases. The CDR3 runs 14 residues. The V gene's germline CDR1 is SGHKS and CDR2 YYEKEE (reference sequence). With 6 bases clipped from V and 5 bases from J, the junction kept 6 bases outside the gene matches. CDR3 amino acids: CASNQGAENEKLFF. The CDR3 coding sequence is TGTGCCAGCAATCAGGGGGCGGAAAATGAAAAACTGTTTTTT.

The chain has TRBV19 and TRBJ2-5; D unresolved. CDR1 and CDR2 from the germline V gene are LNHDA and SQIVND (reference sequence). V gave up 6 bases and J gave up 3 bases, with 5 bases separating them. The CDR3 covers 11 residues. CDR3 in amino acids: CASSTKETQYF. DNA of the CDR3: TGTGCCAGTAGCACAAAAGAGACCCAGTACTTC.

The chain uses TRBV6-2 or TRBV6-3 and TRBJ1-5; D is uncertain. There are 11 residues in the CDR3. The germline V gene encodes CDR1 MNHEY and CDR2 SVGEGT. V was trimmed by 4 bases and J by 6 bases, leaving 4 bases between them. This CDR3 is CASSSRQPQHF. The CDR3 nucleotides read TGTGCCAGCAGTTCGCGTCAGCCCCAGCATTTT.

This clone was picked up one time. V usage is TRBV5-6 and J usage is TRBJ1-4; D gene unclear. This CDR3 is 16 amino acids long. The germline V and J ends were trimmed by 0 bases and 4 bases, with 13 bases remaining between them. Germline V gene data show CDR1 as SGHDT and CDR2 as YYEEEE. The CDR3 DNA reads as TGTGCCAGCAGCTTGGCTAGGGCGGCCTATAATGAAAAACTGTTTTTT. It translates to CASSLARAAYNEKLFF.

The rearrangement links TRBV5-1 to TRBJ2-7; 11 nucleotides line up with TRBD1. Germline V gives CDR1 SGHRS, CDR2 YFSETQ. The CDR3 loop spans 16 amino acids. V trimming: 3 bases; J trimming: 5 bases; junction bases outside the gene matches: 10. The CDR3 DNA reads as TGCGCCAGCAGCTCGAAACTCGGGACAGGGGGACACGAGCAGTACTTC. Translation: CASSSKLGTGGHEQYF. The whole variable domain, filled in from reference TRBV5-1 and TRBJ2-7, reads KAGVTQTPRYLIKTRGQQVTLSCSPISGHRSVSWYQQTPGQGLQFLFEYFSETQRNKGNFPGRFSGRQFSNSRSEMNVSTLELGDSALYLCASSSKLGTGGHEQYFGPGTRLTVT.

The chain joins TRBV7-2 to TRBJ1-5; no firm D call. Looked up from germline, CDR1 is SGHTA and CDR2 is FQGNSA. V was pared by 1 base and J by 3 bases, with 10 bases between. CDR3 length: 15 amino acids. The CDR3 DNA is TGTGCCAGCAGCTTAGATCCGCTAGCCAATCAGCCCCAGCATTTT. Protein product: CASSLDPLANQPQHF.

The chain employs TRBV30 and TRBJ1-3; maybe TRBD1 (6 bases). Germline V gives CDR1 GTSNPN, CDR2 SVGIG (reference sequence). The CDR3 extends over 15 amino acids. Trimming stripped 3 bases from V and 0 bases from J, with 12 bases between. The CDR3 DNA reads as TGTGCCTGGAGCCGGGACATTACCTCTGGAAACACCATATATTTT. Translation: CAWSRDITSGNTIYF.

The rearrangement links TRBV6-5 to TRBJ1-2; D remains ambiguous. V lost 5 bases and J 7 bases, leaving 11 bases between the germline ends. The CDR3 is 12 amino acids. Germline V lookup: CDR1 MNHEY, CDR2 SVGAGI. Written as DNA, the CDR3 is TGTGCCAGCAGTACCGTAACATCTGGCTACACCTTC. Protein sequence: CASSTVTSGYTF.

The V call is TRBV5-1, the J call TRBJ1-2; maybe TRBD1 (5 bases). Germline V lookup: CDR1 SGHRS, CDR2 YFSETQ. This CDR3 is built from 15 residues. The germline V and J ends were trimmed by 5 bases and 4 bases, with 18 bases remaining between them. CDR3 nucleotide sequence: TGCGCCAGCAGGGGGGACCAAAAAGTCGGCTATGGCTACACCTTC. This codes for CASRGDQKVGYGYTF.

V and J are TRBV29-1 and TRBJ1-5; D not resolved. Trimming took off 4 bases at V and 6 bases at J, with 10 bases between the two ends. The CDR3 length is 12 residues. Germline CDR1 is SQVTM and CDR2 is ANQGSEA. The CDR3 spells CSVGDSGQPQHF. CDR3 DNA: TGCAGCGTTGGGGATTCGGGTCAGCCCCAGCATTTT.

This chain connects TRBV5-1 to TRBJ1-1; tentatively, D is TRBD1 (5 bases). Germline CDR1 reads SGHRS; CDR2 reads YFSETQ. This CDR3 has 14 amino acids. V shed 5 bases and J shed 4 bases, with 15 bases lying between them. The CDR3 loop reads CASSSVTEPTEAFF. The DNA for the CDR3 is TGCGCCAGCAGTTCCGTGACAGAACCCACTGAAGCTTTCTTT.

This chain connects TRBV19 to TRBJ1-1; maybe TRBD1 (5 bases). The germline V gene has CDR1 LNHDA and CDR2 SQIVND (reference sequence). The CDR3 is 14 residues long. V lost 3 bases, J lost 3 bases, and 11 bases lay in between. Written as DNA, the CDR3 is TGTGCCAGTAGTATTTCTCTGGGGGACACTGAAGCTTTCTTT. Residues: CASSISLGDTEAFF.

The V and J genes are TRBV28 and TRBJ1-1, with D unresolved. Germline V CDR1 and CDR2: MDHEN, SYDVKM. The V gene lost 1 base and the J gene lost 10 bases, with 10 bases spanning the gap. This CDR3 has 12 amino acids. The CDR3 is CASSLSQVRAFF. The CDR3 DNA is TGTGCCAGCAGTTTATCGCAGGTACGAGCTTTCTTT.

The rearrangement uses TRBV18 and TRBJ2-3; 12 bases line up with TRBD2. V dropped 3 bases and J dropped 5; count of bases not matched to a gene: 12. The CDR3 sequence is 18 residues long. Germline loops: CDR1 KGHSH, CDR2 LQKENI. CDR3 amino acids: CASSPSPSSGRGKDTQYF. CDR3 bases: TGTGCCAGCTCACCCTCACCCTCTAGCGGGAGGGGGAAAGATACGCAGTATTTT.

DNA of the CDR3: TGCAGCGCATGGGGGCAGGGGGCGCGGGGCTATGGCTACACCTTC. Translated, it gives CSAWGQGARGYGYTF. The rearrangement joins TRBV29-1 to TRBJ1-2; 8 bases match TRBD1. The V and J ends lost 7 bases and 4 bases, in that order; junction bases with no gene match: 14. CDR1 and CDR2 (germline): SQVTM, ANQGSEA. The CDR3 contains 15 residues. Full variable domain (missing parts from reference TRBV29-1 and TRBJ1-2): SAVISQKPSRDICQRGTSLTIQCQVDSQVTMMFWYRQQPGQSLTLIATANQGSEATYESGFVIDKFPISRPNLTFSTLTVSNMSPEDSSIYLCSAWGQGARGYGYTFGSGTRLTVV.